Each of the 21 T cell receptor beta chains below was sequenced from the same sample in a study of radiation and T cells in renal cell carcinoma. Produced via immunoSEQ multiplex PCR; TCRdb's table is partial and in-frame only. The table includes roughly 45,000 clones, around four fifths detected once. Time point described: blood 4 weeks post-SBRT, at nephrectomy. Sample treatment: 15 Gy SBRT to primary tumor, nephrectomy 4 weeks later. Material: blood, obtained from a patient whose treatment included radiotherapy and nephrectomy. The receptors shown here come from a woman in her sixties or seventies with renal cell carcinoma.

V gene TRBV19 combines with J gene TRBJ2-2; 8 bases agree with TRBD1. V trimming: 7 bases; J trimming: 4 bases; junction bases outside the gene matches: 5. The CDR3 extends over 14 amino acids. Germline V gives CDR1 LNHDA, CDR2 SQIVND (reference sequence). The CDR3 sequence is CASTQGAGTGELFF. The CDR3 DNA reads TGTGCCAGTACTCAGGGGGCGGGCACCGGGGAGCTGTTTTTT.

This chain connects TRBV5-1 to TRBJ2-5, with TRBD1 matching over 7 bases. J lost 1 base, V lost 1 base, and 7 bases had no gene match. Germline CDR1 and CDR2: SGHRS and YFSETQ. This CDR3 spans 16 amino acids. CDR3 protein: CASSLTPRGFQETQYF. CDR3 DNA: TGCGCCAGCAGCTTGACTCCCAGGGGGTTCCAAGAGACCCAGTACTTC.

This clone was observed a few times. The CDR3 here is CASRNRRTEAFF. The CDR3 coding sequence is TGTGCCAGCAGGAACCGCCGGACTGAAGCTTTCTTT. The V gene is TRBV5-8, the J gene TRBJ1-1; D remains ambiguous. The V and J ends lost 5 bases and 5 bases respectively, with 10 bases between them. This CDR3 has 12 amino acids. Germline V CDR1 and CDR2: SGHTS, YDEGEE.

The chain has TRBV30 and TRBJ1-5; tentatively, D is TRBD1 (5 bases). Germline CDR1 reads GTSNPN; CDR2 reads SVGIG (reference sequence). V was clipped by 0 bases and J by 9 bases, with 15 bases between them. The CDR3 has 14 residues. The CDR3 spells CAWSVPGGVRPQHF. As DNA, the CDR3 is TGTGCCTGGAGTGTACCTGGGGGTGTGCGGCCCCAGCATTTT.

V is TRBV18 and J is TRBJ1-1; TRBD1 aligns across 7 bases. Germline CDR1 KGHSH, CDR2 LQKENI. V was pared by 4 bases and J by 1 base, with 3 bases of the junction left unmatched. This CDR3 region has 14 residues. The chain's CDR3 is CASSLGQTNTEAFF. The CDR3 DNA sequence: TGTGCCAGCTCACTGGGACAGACGAACACTGAAGCTTTCTTT.

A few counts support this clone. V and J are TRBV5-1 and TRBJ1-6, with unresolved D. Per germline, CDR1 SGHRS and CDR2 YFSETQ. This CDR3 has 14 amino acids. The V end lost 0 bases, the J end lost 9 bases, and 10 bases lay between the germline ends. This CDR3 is CASSLGQVGSPLHF. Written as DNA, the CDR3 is TGCGCCAGCAGCTTGGGGCAGGTCGGTTCACCCCTCCACTTT.

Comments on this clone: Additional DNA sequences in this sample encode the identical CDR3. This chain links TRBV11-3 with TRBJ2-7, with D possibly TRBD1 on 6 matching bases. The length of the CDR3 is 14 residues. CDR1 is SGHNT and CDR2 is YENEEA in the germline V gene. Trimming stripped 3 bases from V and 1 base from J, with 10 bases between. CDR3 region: CASSLRTDSYEQYF. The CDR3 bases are TGTGCCAGCAGCTTGAGGACAGATTCCTACGAGCAGTACTTC.

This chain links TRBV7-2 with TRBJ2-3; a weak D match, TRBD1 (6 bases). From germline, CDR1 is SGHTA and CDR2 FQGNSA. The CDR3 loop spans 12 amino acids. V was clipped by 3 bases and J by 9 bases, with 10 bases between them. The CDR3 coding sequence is TGTGCCAGCAGCTTCAACAGGGAGACGCAGTATTTT. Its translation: CASSFNRETQYF.

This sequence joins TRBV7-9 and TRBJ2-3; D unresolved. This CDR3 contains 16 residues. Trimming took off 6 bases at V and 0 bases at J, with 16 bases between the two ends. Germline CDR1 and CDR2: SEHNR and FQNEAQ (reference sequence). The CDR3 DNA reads TGTGCCAGCAGGCAGGTGCTTTGGGGTAGCACAGATACGCAGTATTTT. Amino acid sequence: CASRQVLWGSTDTQYF. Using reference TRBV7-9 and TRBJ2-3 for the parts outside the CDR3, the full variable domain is DTGVSQNPRHKITKRGQNVTFRCDPISEHNRLYWYRQTLGQGPEFLTYFQNEAQLEKSRLLSDRFSAERPKGSFSTLEIQRTEQGDSAMYLCASRQVLWGSTDTQYFGPGTRLTVL.

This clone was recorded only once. The CDR3: CASSQDFGQLYYEQYF. The CDR3 nucleotides are TGCGCCAGCAGCCAAGATTTCGGCCAGTTATACTACGAGCAGTACTTC. This chain uses TRBV4-1 with TRBJ2-7; no definite D call. Between the trimmed V and J ends, which lost 0 bases and 3 bases, there was a span of 15 bases. The CDR3 contains 16 residues. Per germline, CDR1 MGHRA and CDR2 YSYEKL.

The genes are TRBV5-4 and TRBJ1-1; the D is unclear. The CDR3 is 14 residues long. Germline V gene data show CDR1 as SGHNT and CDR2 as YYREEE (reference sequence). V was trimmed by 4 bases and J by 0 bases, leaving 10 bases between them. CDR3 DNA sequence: TGTGCCAGCAGCCGATTCACTGTGAACACTGAAGCTTTCTTT. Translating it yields CASSRFTVNTEAFF.

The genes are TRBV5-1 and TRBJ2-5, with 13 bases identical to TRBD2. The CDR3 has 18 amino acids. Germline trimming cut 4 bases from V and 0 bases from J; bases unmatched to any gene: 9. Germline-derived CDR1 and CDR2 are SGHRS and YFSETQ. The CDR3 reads CASSKGTSGIGDQETQYF. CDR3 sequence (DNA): TGCGCCAGCAGCAAAGGGACTAGCGGGATTGGGGACCAAGAGACCCAGTACTTC.

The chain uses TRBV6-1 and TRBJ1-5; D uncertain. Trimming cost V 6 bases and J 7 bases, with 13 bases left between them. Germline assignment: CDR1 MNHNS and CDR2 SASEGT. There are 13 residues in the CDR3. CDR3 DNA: TGTGCCAGCAGAGAACCTGGGTCACAGCCCCAGCATTTT. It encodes CASREPGSQPQHF.

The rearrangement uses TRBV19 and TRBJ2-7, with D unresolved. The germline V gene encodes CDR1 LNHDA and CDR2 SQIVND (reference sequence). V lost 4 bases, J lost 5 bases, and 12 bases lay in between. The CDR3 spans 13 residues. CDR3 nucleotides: TGTGCCAGTAGTAATGGGTACCTCCACGAGCAGTACTTC. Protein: CASSNGYLHEQYF.

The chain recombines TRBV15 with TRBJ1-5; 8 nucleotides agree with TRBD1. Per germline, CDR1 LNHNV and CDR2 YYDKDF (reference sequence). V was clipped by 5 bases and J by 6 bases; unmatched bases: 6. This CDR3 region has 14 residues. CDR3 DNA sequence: TGTGCCACCAGCGCCGGACAGGGAATTCAGCCCCAGCATTTT. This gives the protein CATSAGQGIQPQHF.

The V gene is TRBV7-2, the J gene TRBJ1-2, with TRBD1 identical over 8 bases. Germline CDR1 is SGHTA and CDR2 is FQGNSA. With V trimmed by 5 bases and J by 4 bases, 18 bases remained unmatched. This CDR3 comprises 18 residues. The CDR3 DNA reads TGTGCCAGCAGCCCGTTCAGGACAGGGTTTGCCGGATCCTATGGCTACACCTTC. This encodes CASSPFRTGFAGSYGYTF.

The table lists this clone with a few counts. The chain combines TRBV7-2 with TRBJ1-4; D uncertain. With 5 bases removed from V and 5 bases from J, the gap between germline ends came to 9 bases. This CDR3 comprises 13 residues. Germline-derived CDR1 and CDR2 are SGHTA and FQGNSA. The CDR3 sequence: CASSEELNEKLFF. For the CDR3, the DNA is TGTGCCAGCAGCGAAGAGTTGAATGAAAAACTGTTTTTT.

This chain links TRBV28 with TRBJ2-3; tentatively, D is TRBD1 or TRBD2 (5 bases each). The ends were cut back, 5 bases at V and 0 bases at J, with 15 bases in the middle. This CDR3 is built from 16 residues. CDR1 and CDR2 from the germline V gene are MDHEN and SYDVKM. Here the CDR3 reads CASSRAWDPSTDTQYF. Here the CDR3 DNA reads TGTGCCAGCAGTCGGGCGTGGGACCCTAGCACAGATACGCAGTATTTT.

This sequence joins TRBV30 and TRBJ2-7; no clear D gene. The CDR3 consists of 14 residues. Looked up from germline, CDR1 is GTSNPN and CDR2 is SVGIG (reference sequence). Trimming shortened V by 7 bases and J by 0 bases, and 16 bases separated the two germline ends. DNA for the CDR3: TGTGCCTTGAAAGTGCCATCAAACTCCTACGAGCAGTACTTC. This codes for CALKVPSNSYEQYF.

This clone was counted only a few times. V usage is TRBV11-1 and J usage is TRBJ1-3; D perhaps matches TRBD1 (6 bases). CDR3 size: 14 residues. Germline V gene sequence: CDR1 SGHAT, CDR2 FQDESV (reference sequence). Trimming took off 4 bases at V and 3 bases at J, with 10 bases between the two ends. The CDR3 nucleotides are TGTGCCAGCAGCTCGGACAGTCATGGAAACACCATATATTTT. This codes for CASSSDSHGNTIYF. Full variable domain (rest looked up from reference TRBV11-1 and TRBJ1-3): EAEVAQSPRYKITEKSQAVAFWCDPISGHATLYWYRQILGQGPELLVQFQDESVVDDSQLPKDRFSAERLKGVDSTLKIQPAELGDSAMYLCASSSDSHGNTIYFGEGSWLTVV.

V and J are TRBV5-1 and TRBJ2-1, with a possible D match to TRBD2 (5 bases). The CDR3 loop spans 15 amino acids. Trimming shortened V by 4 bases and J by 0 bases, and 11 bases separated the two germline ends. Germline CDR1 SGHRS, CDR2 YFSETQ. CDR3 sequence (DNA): TGCGCCAGCAGCCGGAGGCTGATCTCCTACAATGAGCAGTTCTTC. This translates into CASSRRLISYNEQFF.